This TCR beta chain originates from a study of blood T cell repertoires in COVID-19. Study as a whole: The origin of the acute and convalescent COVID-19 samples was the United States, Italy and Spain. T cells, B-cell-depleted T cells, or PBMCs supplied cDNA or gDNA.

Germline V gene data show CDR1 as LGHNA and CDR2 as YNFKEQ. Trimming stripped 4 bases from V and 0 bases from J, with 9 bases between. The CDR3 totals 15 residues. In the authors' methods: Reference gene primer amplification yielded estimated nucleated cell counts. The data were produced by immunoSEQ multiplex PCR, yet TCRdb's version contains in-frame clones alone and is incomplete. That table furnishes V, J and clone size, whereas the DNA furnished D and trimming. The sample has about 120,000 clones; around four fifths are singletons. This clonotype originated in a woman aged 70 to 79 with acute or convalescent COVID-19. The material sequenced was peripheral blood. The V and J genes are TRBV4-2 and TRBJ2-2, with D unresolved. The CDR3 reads CASSRPGANTGELFF. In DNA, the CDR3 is TGTGCCAGCAGCCGGCCCGGAGCGAACACCGGGGAGCTGTTTTTT.